This T cell receptor beta chain was documented in a study of blood T cell dynamics during melanoma immunotherapy. Germline CDR1 SGHRS, CDR2 YFSETQ. This CDR3 contains 11 residues. V lost 6 bases and J lost 2, with 6 bases in between. Generated by immunoSEQ multiplex PCR, the TCRdb table keeps only in-frame clones and is missing some. Counted here are around 14,000 clones, more than 75% occurring once; the ten biggest clones make up roughly 4.8%. The time point: pre-treatment baseline. The sequence was obtained from a human donor with melanoma. Material: blood, obtained from a patient treated with checkpoint blockade. The chain couples TRBV5-1 to TRBJ2-7; D call uncertain. CDR3 nucleotides: TGCGCCAGCAAAGGGACCTACGAGCAGTACTTC. Translated: CASKGTYEQYF. Supplemented by reference TRBV5-1 and TRBJ2-7, the full variable domain reads KAGVTQTPRYLIKTRGQQVTLSCSPISGHRSVSWYQQTPGQGLQFLFEYFSETQRNKGNFPGRFSGRQFSNSRSEMNVSTLELGDSALYLCASKGTYEQYFGPGTRLTVT.